This entry lists 26 T cell receptor beta chains sequenced from one sample in a study of cytomegalovirus exposure and HLA in healthy donors. The PCR employed 60 Vbeta primers together with 13 Jbeta primers. Assay: immunoSEQ multiplex PCR; the TCRdb copy retains only in-frame clones and omits some. The sample gives around 250,000 clones, over 90% of which show up once; about 1.7% is in the top ten. Sequenced: PBMCs. All receptors derive from a girl aged 2-10 years in good health and CMV-seronegative.

The V call is TRBV2, the J call TRBJ2-1; TRBD2 is a possible D gene (6 bases). Trimming removed 6 bases from V and 0 bases from J, with 15 bases in between. Germline V gene data show CDR1 as SNHLY and CDR2 as FYNNEI. There are 16 residues in the CDR3. CDR3: CASRKRLVNSYNEQFF. Here the CDR3 DNA reads TGTGCCAGCAGGAAAAGACTAGTTAACTCCTACAATGAGCAGTTCTTC.

The chain is built from TRBV6-1 and TRBJ2-5, with 13 bases matching TRBD2. With 4 bases clipped from V and 7 bases from J, the junction kept 9 bases outside the gene matches. The CDR3 is 16 amino acids. CDR1 MNHNS and CDR2 SASEGT come from the germline V gene. The DNA of the CDR3 is TGTGCCAGCAGTGGACTAGCGGGGGGAGCCCCGGGGACCCAGTACTTC. This sequence encodes CASSGLAGGAPGTQYF.

Regarding this clone: Other DNA sequences within the sample encode an identical CDR3. The chain combines TRBV9 with TRBJ2-7; no definite D call. This CDR3 comprises 14 residues. Trimming took off 0 bases at V and 1 base at J, with 8 bases between the two ends. The germline V gene encodes CDR1 SGDLS and CDR2 YYNGEE. DNA for the CDR3: TGTGCCAGCAGCGTAGGAGGTCTATCCTACGAGCAGTACTTC. Its protein product is CASSVGGLSYEQYF.

The chain is built from TRBV27 and TRBJ2-1, with 8 bases that match TRBD1. After removal of 0 bases from V and 4 bases from J, the junction contained 2 bases not matched to a gene. Germline assignment: CDR1 MNHEY and CDR2 SMNVEV (reference sequence). The CDR3 consists of 15 residues. The CDR3 sequence: CASSLSDRGYNEQFF. The CDR3 DNA is TGTGCCAGCAGTTTATCCGACAGGGGATACAATGAGCAGTTCTTC.

The CDR3 coding sequence is TGTGCCAGCAGCTTCGGGGGGACCCAGTACTTC. Protein product: CASSFGGTQYF. This chain joins TRBV11-2 and TRBJ2-5, with D possibly being TRBD2 (6 bases). The V end lost 3 bases, the J end lost 7 bases, and 6 bases lay between the germline ends. This CDR3 is built from 11 residues. CDR1 SGHAT and CDR2 FQNNGV come from the germline V gene.

The gene calls are TRBV5-1 and TRBJ2-1; a possible D gene is TRBD1 (6 bases). Looked up from germline, CDR1 is SGHRS and CDR2 is YFSETQ. The CDR3 length is 16 residues. Trimming removed 6 bases at V and 6 bases at J, with 22 bases between. The CDR3 sequence: CASNLERTEGCNEQFF. The CDR3 bases are TGCGCCAGCAACCTTGAGCGGACAGAGGGATGCAATGAGCAGTTCTTC.

CDR3 sequence (DNA): TGTGCCAGCAGTGAGGCACGGGGAACTGAAGCTTTCTTT. Residues: CASSEARGTEAFF. The chain is built from TRBV6-1 and TRBJ1-1; unclear D gene. The V gene's germline CDR1 is MNHNS and CDR2 SASEGT. V lost 3 bases to trimming and J lost 5 bases, with 10 bases between them. CDR3 length: 13 residues.

The rearrangement links TRBV6-5 to TRBJ1-2; 7 bases are a match to TRBD1. The CDR3 loop spans 13 amino acids. Germline V gene data show CDR1 as MNHEY and CDR2 as SVGAGI. The J segment lost 7 bases and the V segment lost 6 bases, leaving 8 bases of the junction unmatched. The CDR3 region has the DNA TGTGCCAGCAGCCCGACAGGGACGGGTGGCTACACCTTC. Protein product: CASSPTGTGGYTF.

The count of this clone is one. The V gene is TRBV2, the J gene TRBJ1-4; TRBD1 matches 8 bases. The CDR3 totals 13 residues. The ends lost 7 bases at V and 13 bases at J; junction bases unmatched: 11. Germline V gives CDR1 SNHLY, CDR2 FYNNEI. As DNA, the CDR3 is TGTGCCAGCAACGAACGACAGGGGAGGGTACTGTTTTTT. Its translation: CASNERQGRVLFF.

This clone was picked up a small number of times. CDR3 coding DNA: TGCAGTGTGGCCGGGTCCTATGGCTACACCTTC. This gives the protein CSVAGSYGYTF. This rearrangement joins TRBV20-1 to TRBJ1-2, with unresolved D. This CDR3 is built from 11 residues. In germline, CDR1 is DFQATT, CDR2 SNEGSKA (reference sequence). The V gene lost 7 bases and the J gene lost 4 bases, with 10 bases spanning the gap.

In its sample, this clone was seen a few times. The chain couples TRBV7-3 to TRBJ2-3; TRBD1 aligns across 8 bases. Germline V gives CDR1 SGHTA, CDR2 FQGTGA. This CDR3 spans 17 amino acids. J lost 1 base, V lost 4 bases, and 10 bases had no gene match. CDR3 sequence: CASSSDGQGAGTDTQYF. The CDR3 nucleotides read TGTGCCAGCAGCTCAGACGGACAGGGTGCAGGCACAGATACGCAGTATTTT.

The chain links TRBV15 to TRBJ1-2, with no clear D. With 1 base removed from V and 6 bases from J, the gap between germline ends came to 12 bases. The germline CDR1 and CDR2 sequences are LNHNV and YYDKDF (reference sequence). The CDR3 consists of 14 residues. The CDR3 region is CATSRVVTADGYTF. The CDR3 coding sequence is TGTGCCACCAGCAGAGTCGTTACGGCGGATGGCTACACCTTC.

CDR3 protein: CASSTRLNEQFF. The CDR3 DNA reads TGTGCCAGCAGTACCCGGTTGAATGAGCAGTTCTTC. The chain joins TRBV25-1 to TRBJ2-1; D gene uncertain. Germline V gene data show CDR1 as MGHDK and CDR2 as SYGVNS. This CDR3 comprises 12 residues. V was pared by 5 bases and J by 7 bases, with 9 bases between.

The chain joins TRBV28 to TRBJ2-1, with D possibly TRBD2 on 5 matching bases. V was cut by 0 bases and J by 3 bases, with 9 bases left in between. The CDR3 consists of 15 residues. Germline-derived CDR1 and CDR2 are MDHEN and SYDVKM. Here the CDR3 reads CASSLWDSIYNEQFF. The DNA of the CDR3 is TGTGCCAGCAGTTTATGGGACTCCATCTACAATGAGCAGTTCTTC.

The chain employs TRBV6-5 and TRBJ1-4; 8 bases map to TRBD1. The CDR3 is 16 residues long. The V gene end was trimmed by 0 bases and the J gene end by 6 bases; junction bases not matched to a gene: 6. Per germline, CDR1 MNHEY and CDR2 SVGAGI. The CDR3: CASSYSWDRRDEKLFF. The DNA of the CDR3 is TGTGCCAGCAGTTACTCGTGGGACAGGAGGGATGAAAAACTGTTTTTT.

This clone was picked up one time. The rearrangement joins TRBV7-9 to TRBJ1-4; D might be TRBD1 (5 bases). Germline V lookup: CDR1 SEHNR, CDR2 FQNEAQ (reference sequence). The V and J ends lost 3 bases and 3 bases respectively, with 8 bases between them. This CDR3 is built from 14 residues. Here the CDR3 DNA reads TGTGCCAGCAGCTTGGGGGGAGCTAATGAAAAACTGTTTTTT. Its translation is CASSLGGANEKLFF.

The V gene is TRBV6-4, the J gene TRBJ1-2; D not certain. The germline V and J ends were trimmed by 2 bases and 4 bases, with 14 bases remaining between them. The CDR3 runs to 15 residues. In germline, CDR1 is MRHNA, CDR2 SNTAGT. The CDR3 loop reads CASSDAELFGYGYTF. The CDR3 region has the DNA TGTGCCAGCAGTGACGCCGAGCTATTTGGCTATGGCTACACCTTC.

This chain connects TRBV30 to TRBJ2-7, with 7 nucleotides matching TRBD1. Trimming removed 4 bases from V and 1 base from J; junction bases left unmatched: 4. Looked up from germline, CDR1 is GTSNPN and CDR2 is SVGIG (reference sequence). The CDR3 is 13 amino acids. The CDR3 region is CAWNRQGSYEQYF. The CDR3 bases are TGTGCCTGGAATCGACAGGGATCCTACGAGCAGTACTTC. The whole variable domain, remainder taken from reference TRBV30 and TRBJ2-7, is SQTIHQWPATLVQPVGSPLSLECTVEGTSNPNLYWYRQAAGRGLQLLFYSVGIGQISSEVPQNLSASRPQDRQFILSSKKLLLSDSGFYLCAWNRQGSYEQYFGPGTRLTVT.

The chain joins TRBV7-8 to TRBJ2-1; 8 bases are shared with TRBD2. The CDR3 is made up of 14 amino acids. The germline V gene has CDR1 SGHVS and CDR2 FQNEAQ. J was trimmed by 8 bases and V by 1 base; bases with no gene match: 4. The CDR3 nucleotides read TGTGCCAGCAGCTTAGTTAGCGGGAAGGATGAGCAGTTCTTC. Its protein is CASSLVSGKDEQFF.

The chain carries TRBV19 and TRBJ2-1; 10 positions match TRBD2. The CDR3 runs 15 residues. Looked up from germline, CDR1 is LNHDA and CDR2 is SQIVND (reference sequence). V was clipped by 6 bases and J by 2 bases; unmatched bases: 4. The CDR3 nucleotides read TGTGCCAGTAGAGAGCGGGAGGGCACCTACAATGAGCAGTTCTTC. Translating it yields CASREREGTYNEQFF.

This chain connects TRBV4-1 to TRBJ2-7; possible D gene TRBD2, 6 bases. Trimming took off 0 bases at V and 0 bases at J, with 18 bases between the two ends. The CDR3 covers 18 residues. Germline V gives CDR1 MGHRA, CDR2 YSYEKL. The CDR3 bases are TGCGCCAGCAGCCAAGATCCCTTCCTAGCGTCAAACTCCTACGAGCAGTACTTC. Translated, it gives CASSQDPFLASNSYEQYF.

The chain employs TRBV19 and TRBJ1-2; unclear D gene. V dropped 0 bases and J dropped 7 bases, with 6 bases sitting between them. The CDR3 totals 12 residues. Germline loops: CDR1 LNHDA, CDR2 SQIVND (reference sequence). CDR3 coding DNA: TGTGCCAGTAGTATAGAAGGCGGTGGCTACACCTTC. This translates into CASSIEGGGYTF.

The J gene is TRBJ2-7, the V gene TRBV5-6; D remains ambiguous. The CDR3 sequence is 13 residues long. Trimming removed 0 bases from V and 1 base from J, with 5 bases in between. In germline, CDR1 is SGHDT, CDR2 YYEEEE. CDR3 loop: CASSLVYSYEQYF. The CDR3 DNA is TGTGCCAGCAGCTTGGTGTATTCCTACGAGCAGTACTTC.

This rearrangement joins TRBV7-9 to TRBJ2-5, with a tentative D call TRBD1 (6 bases). CDR3 length: 15 residues. V was shortened by 5 bases and J by 5 bases, with 18 bases between the two germline ends. The germline CDR1 and CDR2 sequences are SEHNR and FQNEAQ (reference sequence). The CDR3 DNA is TGTGCCAGCAGCGTATCCTGGGGGCGCGGGGAGACCCAGTACTTC. Amino acids: CASSVSWGRGETQYF.

The V and J genes are TRBV6-1 and TRBJ1-2; 8 bases are shared with TRBD1. J lost 0 bases, V lost 7 bases, and 7 bases had no gene match. CDR3 length equals 15 residues. Germline CDR1 MNHNS, CDR2 SASEGT. CDR3 in DNA: TGTGCCAGCACCCCAGGACAGGGTTCTAACTATGGCTACACCTTC. It specifies CASTPGQGSNYGYTF.

This clone was detected once. V is TRBV7-9 and J is TRBJ2-1, with TRBD2 identical over 12 bases. Germline V CDR1 and CDR2: SEHNR, FQNEAQ (reference sequence). The CDR3 is 17 amino acids. Unmatched junction bases numbered 6, after V lost 5 bases and J lost 1 base. CDR3 amino acids: CASSPPLAGGSYNEQFF. Written as DNA, the CDR3 is TGTGCCAGCAGCCCCCCCCTAGCGGGAGGGTCCTACAATGAGCAGTTCTTC.